This TCR beta chain was sequenced for a study of T cell responses to AZD1222 COVID-19 vaccine. CDR3 length equals 12 residues. CDR1 and CDR2 from the germline V gene are SGHRS and YFSETQ. Trimming cost V 4 bases and J 5 bases, with 10 bases left between them. The assay was immunoSEQ multiplex PCR, and TCRdb's table has in-frame clones only and misses some. The sample consists of 160,000 or so clones, about 92% of them appearing once. This clonotype was obtained from an adult in good health. The chain carries TRBV5-1 and TRBJ2-7; D not resolved. The sequencing here drew on peripheral blood, taken on day 0 of AZD1222 vaccination. The CDR3 protein is CASSLWADEQYF. The CDR3 coding sequence is TGCGCCAGCAGCCTTTGGGCCGACGAGCAGTACTTC.